This TCR beta chain derives from a study of blood T cells in healthy people across ages. Alongside a J-beta primer mix, a sample-barcoded 5' primer served in a second PCR lasting roughly 7 to 11 cycles. TCRdb reprocessed the 5' RACE reads via MiXCR and lists one record per CDR3 protein. Among about 1.8 million distinct CDR3 sequences listed, 49% were seen once. Only one count was recorded for this clonotype. Germline V CDR1 and CDR2: MNHNS, SASEGT. The CDR3 has 17 residues. The V and J ends lost 3 bases and 0 bases respectively, with 12 bases between them. This receptor was obtained from a middle-aged woman in good health. The V call is TRBV6-1, the J call TRBJ2-6; tentative D call: TRBD1 (6 bases). Sequences were obtained from blood. CDR3 sequence: CASSDLGHSSGANVLTF. CDR3 bases: TGTGCCAGCAGTGATTTGGGACACTCCTCTGGGGCCAACGTCCTGACTTTC.